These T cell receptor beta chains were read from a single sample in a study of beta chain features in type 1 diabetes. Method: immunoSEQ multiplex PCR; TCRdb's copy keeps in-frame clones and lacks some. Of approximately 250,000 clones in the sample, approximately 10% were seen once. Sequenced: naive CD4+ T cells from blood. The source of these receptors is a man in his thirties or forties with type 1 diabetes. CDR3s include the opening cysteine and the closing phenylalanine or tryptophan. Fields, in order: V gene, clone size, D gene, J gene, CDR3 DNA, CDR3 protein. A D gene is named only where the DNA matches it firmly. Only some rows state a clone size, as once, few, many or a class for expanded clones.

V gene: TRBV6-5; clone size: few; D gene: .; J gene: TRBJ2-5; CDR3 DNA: TGTGCCAGCAGTTCCGTCGGCAGGGCAGAGACCCAGTACTTC; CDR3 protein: CASSSVGRAETQYF
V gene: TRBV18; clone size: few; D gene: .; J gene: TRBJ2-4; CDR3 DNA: TGTGCCAGCTCACCCACAGCCACCAAAAACATTCAGTACTTC; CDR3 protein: CASSPTATKNIQYF
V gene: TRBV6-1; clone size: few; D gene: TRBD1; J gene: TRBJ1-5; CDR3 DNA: TGTGCCAGCAGTGGTCAGGGGGCAGATCAGCCCCAGCATTTT; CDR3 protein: CASSGQGADQPQHF
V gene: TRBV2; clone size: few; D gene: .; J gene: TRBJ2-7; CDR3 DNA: TGTGCCAGCAGTGGCAGGGGAACGTCCTACGAGCAGTACTTC; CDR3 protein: CASSGRGTSYEQYF
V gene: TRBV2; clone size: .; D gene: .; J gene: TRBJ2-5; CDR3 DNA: TGTGCCAGCAGTGTCGGGGAAGCGACCCAGTACTTC; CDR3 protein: CASSVGEATQYF
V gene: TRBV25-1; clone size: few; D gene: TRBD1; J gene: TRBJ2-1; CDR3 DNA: TGTGCCAGCACTAGGGGACAGGGGATGAATGAGCAGTTCTTC; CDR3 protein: CASTRGQGMNEQFF
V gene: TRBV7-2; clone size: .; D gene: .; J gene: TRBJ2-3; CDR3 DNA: TGTGCCAGCAGCTTATGGGCAGCCACAGATACGCAGTATTTT; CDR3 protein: CASSLWAATDTQYF
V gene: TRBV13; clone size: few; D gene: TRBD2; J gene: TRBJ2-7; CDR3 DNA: TGTGCCAGCAGCAAAGGACTAGCGGGGGGTGTCGAGCAGTACTTC; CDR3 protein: CASSKGLAGGVEQYF
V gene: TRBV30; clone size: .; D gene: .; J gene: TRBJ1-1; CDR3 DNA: TGTGGCGGAGTCTTGAACACTGAAGCTTTCTTT; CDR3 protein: CGGVLNTEAFF
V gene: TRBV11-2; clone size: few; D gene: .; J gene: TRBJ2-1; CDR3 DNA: TGTGCCAGCAGCTTAGGTGCCCAGGGTAGTGAGCAGTTCTTC; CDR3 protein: CASSLGAQGSEQFF
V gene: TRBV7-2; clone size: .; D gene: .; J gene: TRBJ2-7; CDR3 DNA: TGTGCCAGCAGCTTAAGGGGCAGCACCTACGAGCAGTACTTC; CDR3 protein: CASSLRGSTYEQYF
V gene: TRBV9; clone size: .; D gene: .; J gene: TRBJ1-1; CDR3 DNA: TGTGCCAGCAGCTCAACACAGGGCACTGAAGCTTTCTTT; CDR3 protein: CASSSTQGTEAFF
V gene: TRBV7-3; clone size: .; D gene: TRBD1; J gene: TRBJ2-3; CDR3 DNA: TGTGCCAGCAGCGACGGGACAGGGGGCAAAGATACGCAGTATTTT; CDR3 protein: CASSDGTGGKDTQYF
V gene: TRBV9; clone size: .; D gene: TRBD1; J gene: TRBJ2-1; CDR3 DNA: TGTGCCAGCACCAAACAAGGGGGCCATAGCTCCTACAATGAGCAGTTCTTC; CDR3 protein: CASTKQGGHSSYNEQFF
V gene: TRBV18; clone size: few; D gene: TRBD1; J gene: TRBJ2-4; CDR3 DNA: TGTGCCAGCTCACCACTGGTACAGGGGAACATTCAGTACTTC; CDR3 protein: CASSPLVQGNIQYF
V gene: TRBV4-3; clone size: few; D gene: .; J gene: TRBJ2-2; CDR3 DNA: TGCGCCAGCAGCCCCAGGGCAAGAGCAACCAACGGGGAGCTGTTTTTT; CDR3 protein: CASSPRARATNGELFF
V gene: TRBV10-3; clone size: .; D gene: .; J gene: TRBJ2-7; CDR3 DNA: TGTGCCATCGGACAACCCTCCAGGGGAGTGGGCGAGCAGTACTTC; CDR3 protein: CAIGQPSRGVGEQYF
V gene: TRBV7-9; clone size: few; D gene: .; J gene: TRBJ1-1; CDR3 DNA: TGTGCCAGCAGCCAACAGGAAGACACTGAAGCTTTCTTT; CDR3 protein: CASSQQEDTEAFF
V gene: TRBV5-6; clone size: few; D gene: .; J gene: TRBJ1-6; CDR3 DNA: TGTGCCAGCAGCGCGCGACTGGATTCACCCCTCCACTTT; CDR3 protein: CASSARLDSPLHF
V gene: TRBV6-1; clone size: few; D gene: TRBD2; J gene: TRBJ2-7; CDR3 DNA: TGTGCCAGCAGTGAGGCTAGCGGGGGCTACGAGCAGTACTTC; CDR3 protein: CASSEASGGYEQYF
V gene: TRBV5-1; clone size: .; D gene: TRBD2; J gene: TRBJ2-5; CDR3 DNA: TGCGCCAGCAACCTGCAGCCGACTAGCGGGGAAGAGACCCAGTACTTC; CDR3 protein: CASNLQPTSGEETQYF
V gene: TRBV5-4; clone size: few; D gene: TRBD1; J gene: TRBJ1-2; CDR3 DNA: TGTGCCAGCAGCCCTACAGGGGGCATTGATGGGGGCTACACCTTC; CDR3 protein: CASSPTGGIDGGYTF
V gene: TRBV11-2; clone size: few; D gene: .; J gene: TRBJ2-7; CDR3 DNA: TGTGCCAGCAGCTTAGATCGGGGTTACGAGCAGTACTTC; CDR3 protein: CASSLDRGYEQYF
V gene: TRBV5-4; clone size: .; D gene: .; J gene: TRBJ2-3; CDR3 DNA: TGTGCCAGCAGCTTGGGGGGCCCGAGTACGCAGTATTTT; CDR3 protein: CASSLGGPSTQYF
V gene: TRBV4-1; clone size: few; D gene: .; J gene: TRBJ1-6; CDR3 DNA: TGCGCCAGCAGCCAAGTTCGTGGGAGGTCACCCCTCCACTTT; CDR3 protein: CASSQVRGRSPLHF
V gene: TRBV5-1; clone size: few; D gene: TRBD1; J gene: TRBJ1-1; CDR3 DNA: TGCGCCAGCAGCCCAGGGACAGGGATCATGAACACTGAAGCTTTCTTT; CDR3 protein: CASSPGTGIMNTEAFF
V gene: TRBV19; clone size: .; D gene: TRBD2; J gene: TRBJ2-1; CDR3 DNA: TGTGCCAGTAGTATAGTTGTAGCGGGGGGGTACAATGAGCAGTTCTTC; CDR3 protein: CASSIVVAGGYNEQFF
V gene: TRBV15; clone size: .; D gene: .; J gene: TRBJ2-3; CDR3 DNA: TGTGCCACCAGCAGAGCCGCCGGGACTTCTACGCAGTATTTT; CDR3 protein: CATSRAAGTSTQYF
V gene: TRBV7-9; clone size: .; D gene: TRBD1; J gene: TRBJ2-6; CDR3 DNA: TGTGCCAGCAGCAGAAGTCCGGGACAGGGGGCGGTCGGGGCCAACGTCCTGACTTTC; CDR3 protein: CASSRSPGQGAVGANVLTF
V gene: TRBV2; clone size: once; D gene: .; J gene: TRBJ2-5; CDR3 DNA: TGTGCCAGCAGTACCTCTTATCACTCTCCAGGGGCGGCGAGGGAGACCCAGTACTTC; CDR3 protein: CASSTSYHSPGAARETQYF
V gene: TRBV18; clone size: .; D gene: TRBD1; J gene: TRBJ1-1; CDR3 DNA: TGTGCCAGCTCAGACCAAGGGACAGGGAACACTGAAGCTTTCTTT; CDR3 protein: CASSDQGTGNTEAFF
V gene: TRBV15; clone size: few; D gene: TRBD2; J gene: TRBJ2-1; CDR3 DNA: TGTGCCACCGCCGGGACAGTGAGACTAGCGGGGGACTACAATGAGCAGTTCTTC; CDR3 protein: CATAGTVRLAGDYNEQFF
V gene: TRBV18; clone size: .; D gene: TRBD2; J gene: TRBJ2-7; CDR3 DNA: TGTGCCAGCTCACCAAGGGTGTCTAGCGGCGGACCGGGTGAGCAGTACTTC; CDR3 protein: CASSPRVSSGGPGEQYF
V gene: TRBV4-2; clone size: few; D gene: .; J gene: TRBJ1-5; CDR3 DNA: TGTGCCAGCAGCCAAGAACTGTCTGGTCAGCCCCAGCATTTT; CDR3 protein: CASSQELSGQPQHF
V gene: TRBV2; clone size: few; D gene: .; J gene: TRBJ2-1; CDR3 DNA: TGTGCCAGCAGTGAAGTCAGGGGACACGGCTACAATGAGCAGTTCTTC; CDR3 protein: CASSEVRGHGYNEQFF
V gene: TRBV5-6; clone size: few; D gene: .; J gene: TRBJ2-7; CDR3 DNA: TGTGCCAGCAGCACACCGGGACACTTCTACGAGCAGTACTTC; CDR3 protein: CASSTPGHFYEQYF
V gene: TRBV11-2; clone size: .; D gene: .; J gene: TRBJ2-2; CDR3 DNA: TGTGCCAGCAGCTTAGGGCTAGCCGGGGAGCTGTTTTTT; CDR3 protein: CASSLGLAGELFF
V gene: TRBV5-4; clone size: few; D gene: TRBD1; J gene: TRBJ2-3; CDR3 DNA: TGTGCCAGCAGCATCGACAGGGCTAGCACAGATACGCAGTATTTT; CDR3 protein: CASSIDRASTDTQYF
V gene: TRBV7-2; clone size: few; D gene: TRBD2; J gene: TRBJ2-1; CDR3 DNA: TGTGCCAGCAGCCCCCAGCGGGGGGCGGGGAATGAGCAGTTCTTC; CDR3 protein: CASSPQRGAGNEQFF
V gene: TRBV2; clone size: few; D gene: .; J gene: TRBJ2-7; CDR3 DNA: TGTGCCAGCAGTGCTGCAGGGTCCTCCTACGAGCAGTACTTC; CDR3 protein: CASSAAGSSYEQYF
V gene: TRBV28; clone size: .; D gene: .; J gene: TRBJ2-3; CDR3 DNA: TGTGCCAGCAGTTATAGGCAGGGTACAGATACGCAGTATTTT; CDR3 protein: CASSYRQGTDTQYF
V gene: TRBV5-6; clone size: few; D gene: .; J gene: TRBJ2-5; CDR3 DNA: TGTGCCAGCAGCTTACAGCCTCAAGAGACCCAGTACTTC; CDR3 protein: CASSLQPQETQYF
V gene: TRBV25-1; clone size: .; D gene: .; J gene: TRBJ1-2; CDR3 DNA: TGTGCCAGCAAAGGCGAGGAGAACTATGGCTACACCTTC; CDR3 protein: CASKGEENYGYTF
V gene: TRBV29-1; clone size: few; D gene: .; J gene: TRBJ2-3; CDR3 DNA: TGCAGCGTTGAAGGATTAGACAGCAGCACAGATACGCAGTATTTT; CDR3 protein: CSVEGLDSSTDTQYF
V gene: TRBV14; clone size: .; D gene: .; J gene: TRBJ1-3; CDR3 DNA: TGTGCCAGCAGCCAAGAACGGGGAAACACCATATATTTT; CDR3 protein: CASSQERGNTIYF
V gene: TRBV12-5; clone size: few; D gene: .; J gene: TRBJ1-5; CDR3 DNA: TGTGCTAGTGGTTTGGTTCTCGGACGGGGGAATCAGCCCCAGCATTTT; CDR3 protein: CASGLVLGRGNQPQHF
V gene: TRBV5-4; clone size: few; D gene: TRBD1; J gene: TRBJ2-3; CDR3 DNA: TGTGCCAGCAGTTCGGGACAGAATTACATCACAGATACGCAGTATTTT; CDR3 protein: CASSSGQNYITDTQYF
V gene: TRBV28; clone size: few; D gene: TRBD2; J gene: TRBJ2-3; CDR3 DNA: TGTGCCTCCTGGGACCGGGGGGGCACAGATACGCAGTATTTT; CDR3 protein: CASWDRGGTDTQYF
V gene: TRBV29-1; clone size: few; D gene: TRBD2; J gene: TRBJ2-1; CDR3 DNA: TGCAGCGTTAGCGGGGGGCGCAATGAGCAGTTCTTC; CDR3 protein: CSVSGGRNEQFF